The 26 T cell receptor beta chains below all came from one sample that was sequenced in a study of brain T cells in children with intractable seizures (dated by TCRdb to 2020 to 2023). This specimen's time point label, interpreted: blood from clinic visit 5 months post-surgery; TSC patient then seizure free. Receptor amplification or capture employed the immunoSEQ multiplex PCR assay. This is the immuneACCESS table as TCRdb keeps it, with only in-frame sequences that have V and J called. A part of the clones is gone; compared with another copy, unresolved V genes explain less than half, and the rest is unexplained. Present in this sample are 340,000 or so clones, about 93% of which were seen just once. In total, the top ten clones hold under 7% of the sample. This sample comprised peripheral blood, obtained less than 6 months after surgery. The receptors here all came from a boy less than two years old with tuberous sclerosis and intractable seizures.

This clone was seen only a few times. This rearrangement joins TRBV2 to TRBJ1-5; the match to TRBD1 covers 7 bases. Trimming took 6 bases from V and 2 from J; bases not matched to a gene: 7. Per the germline V gene, CDR1 is SNHLY and CDR2 is FYNNEI. The CDR3 consists of 15 residues. CDR3 DNA: TGTGCCAGCAGGGTACAGGGGATGGGCAATCAGCCCCAGCATTTT. Translated: CASRVQGMGNQPQHF.

The chain joins TRBV12-2 to TRBJ2-7; TRBD2, the table's D call, lacks a check against the DNA. TRBV12-2 is listed as a pseudogene. CDR3 length: 12 residues. CDR3: CASRPLTYEQYF. CDR3 DNA sequence: TGTGCAAGTCGCCCACTTACCTACGAGCAGTACTTC.

The chain uses TRBV15 and TRBJ2-1; D remains ambiguous. Germline CDR1 is LNHNV and CDR2 is YYDKDF (reference sequence). The V end was cut by 11 bases, the J end by 2 bases, with 13 bases between. The CDR3 spans 13 residues. CDR3 in amino acids: CAPFGGTYNEQFF. The CDR3 nucleotides read TGTGCCCCCTTCGGCGGTACCTACAATGAGCAGTTCTTC.

This sequence joins TRBV9 and TRBJ2-3, with 11 bases matching TRBD2. With 0 bases clipped from V and 0 bases from J, the junction kept 12 bases outside the gene matches. This CDR3 has 20 amino acids. CDR1 and CDR2 from the germline V gene are SGDLS and YYNGEE. CDR3 in amino acids: CASSVGASGGRSSSTDTQYF. Written as DNA, the CDR3 is TGTGCCAGCAGCGTAGGGGCTAGCGGGGGGCGATCCTCTAGCACAGATACGCAGTATTTT.

The chain links TRBV7-9 to TRBJ2-5; TRBD2 matches 11 bases. The CDR3 runs to 15 residues. CDR1 is SEHNR and CDR2 is FQNEAQ in the germline V gene (reference sequence). After removal of 6 bases from V and 5 bases from J, the junction contained 8 bases not matched to a gene. CDR3 coding DNA: TGTGCCAGCAGTTATAGCGGGGGGGCCTCGGAGACCCAGTACTTC. This codes for CASSYSGGASETQYF.

The CDR3 DNA reads TGTGCCAGCAGTGAAACGAACACCGGGGAGCTGTTTTTT. Amino acids: CASSETNTGELFF. The chain is built from TRBV2 and TRBJ2-2; D is unclear. The CDR3 runs 13 residues. V lost 2 bases and J lost 0, with 1 base in between. Germline CDR1 reads SNHLY; CDR2 reads FYNNEI.

This rearrangement joins TRBV4-1 to TRBJ2-7; TRBD1 matches at 9 bases. Germline V lookup: CDR1 MGHRA, CDR2 YSYEKL. Losses at the gene ends were 0 bases for V and 4 bases for J; bases not matched to a gene: 7. The CDR3 is 16 residues long. The CDR3 DNA reads as TGCGCCAGCAGCCAAGATTGGACAGGGGCGTATTACGAGCAGTACTTC. Protein product: CASSQDWTGAYYEQYF.

This chain uses TRBV5-1 with TRBJ2-7, with a tentative D call TRBD1 (5 bases). Per the germline V gene, CDR1 is SGHRS and CDR2 is YFSETQ. The ends were cut back, 0 bases at V and 6 bases at J, with 10 bases in the middle. This CDR3 spans 13 amino acids. For the CDR3, the DNA is TGCGCCAGCAGCTTGGAACAGGCCCTCGAGCAGTACTTC. This encodes CASSLEQALEQYF.

This chain joins TRBV3-1 (or the pseudogene TRBV3-2) and TRBJ2-1, with 12 bases that match TRBD2. After removal of 0 bases from V and 10 bases from J, the junction contained 7 bases not matched to a gene. In germline, CDR1 is LGHDT, CDR2 YNNKEL (reference sequence). The CDR3 runs to 16 residues. The CDR3 DNA reads as TGTGCCAGCAGCCAAGATATGCTAGCGGGGGGGCGGGAGCAGTTCTTC. It translates to CASSQDMLAGGREQFF.

This chain links TRBV7-9 with TRBJ2-1, with 11 bases that match TRBD2. The germline V gene has CDR1 SEHNR and CDR2 FQNEAQ (reference sequence). After removal of 2 bases from V and 10 bases from J, the junction contained 4 bases not matched to a gene. CDR3 length: 14 residues. The CDR3 nucleotides read TGTGCCAGCAGCTTACTAGCGGGGGGCGGCGAGCAGTTCTTC. It translates to CASSLLAGGGEQFF.

J is TRBJ1-1 and V is TRBV10-3, with D unclear. This CDR3 has 14 amino acids. CDR1 ENHRY and CDR2 SYGVKD come from the germline V gene. V was trimmed by 3 bases and J by 5 bases, leaving 13 bases between them. As DNA, the CDR3 is TGTGCCATCAGTGACCCAACTTCGGAAACTGAAGCTTTCTTT. As protein: CAISDPTSETEAFF.

CDR3 residues: CASSLAVAGGRNEQFF. In nucleotides, the CDR3 is TGTGCCAGCAGCTTAGCAGTAGCGGGGGGGCGGAATGAGCAGTTCTTC. The rearrangement joins TRBV7-6 to TRBJ2-1; 11 bases align to TRBD2. This CDR3 region has 16 residues. The V and J ends lost 0 bases and 7 bases, in that order; junction bases with no gene match: 5. The germline CDR1 and CDR2 sequences are SGHVS and FNYEAQ.

The V gene is TRBV10-1, the J gene TRBJ2-3; D ambiguous. V was trimmed by 2 bases and J by 0 bases, leaving 12 bases between them. This CDR3 region has 16 residues. CDR1 is WNHNN and CDR2 is SYGVQD in the germline V gene (reference sequence). The CDR3 DNA reads TGCGCCAGCAGTGAGAACCGGTTGACTAGCACAGATACGCAGTATTTT. Translated, it gives CASSENRLTSTDTQYF.

The CDR3 sequence: CASSLSGSLANEQFF. The CDR3 nucleotides read TGTGCCAGCAGCTTATCAGGGAGTTTGGCCAATGAGCAGTTCTTC. V is TRBV7-3 and J is TRBJ2-1; TRBD1 or TRBD2 may be the D gene (5 bases each). CDR3 length: 15 amino acids. The germline CDR1 and CDR2 sequences are SGHTA and FQGTGA. V was clipped by 2 bases and J by 6 bases, with 14 bases between them.

This clone was seen a few times. This chain joins TRBV6-5 and TRBJ1-3; D might be TRBD1 (5 bases). Germline loops: CDR1 MNHEY, CDR2 SVGAGI. The CDR3 is 15 amino acids. V dropped 4 bases and J dropped 4 bases, with 14 bases sitting between them. The CDR3 sequence is CASSLAGKDGNTIYF. The CDR3 coding sequence is TGTGCCAGCAGTTTAGCAGGGAAGGACGGAAACACCATATATTTT.

This clone was seen a handful of times. The V gene is TRBV9, the J gene TRBJ2-2, with 15 bases lining up with TRBD2. The V gene end was trimmed by 3 bases and the J gene end by 3 bases; junction bases not matched to a gene: 0. CDR3 length equals 16 residues. CDR1 is SGDLS and CDR2 is YYNGEE in the germline V gene. The CDR3 nucleotides are TGTGCCAGCAGCGGGACTAGCGGGAGGGACACCGGGGAGCTGTTTTTT. This gives the protein CASSGTSGRDTGELFF.

V and J are TRBV19 and TRBJ2-1, with 11 bases aligning to TRBD2. There are 17 residues in the CDR3. The germline CDR1 and CDR2 sequences are LNHDA and SQIVND (reference sequence). After removal of 8 bases from V and 3 bases from J, the junction contained 12 bases not matched to a gene. The CDR3 region has the DNA TGTGCCAGTTCTACCTCTAGCGGGAGGTTTATCTACAATGAGCAGTTCTTC. It encodes CASSTSSGRFIYNEQFF.

This chain joins TRBV28 and TRBJ1-2; D gene ambiguous. The V gene's germline CDR1 is MDHEN and CDR2 SYDVKM. The germline V and J ends were trimmed by 6 bases and 3 bases, with 11 bases remaining between them. The CDR3 totals 13 residues. DNA for the CDR3: TGTGCCAGCAGCGACCCGGGGTACTATGGCTACACCTTC. This codes for CASSDPGYYGYTF.

The chain has TRBV11-2 and TRBJ2-3; D remains unclear. Germline CDR1 and CDR2: SGHAT and FQNNGV. The length of the CDR3 is 14 residues. V dropped 5 bases and J dropped 0 bases, with 9 bases sitting between them. The CDR3 DNA sequence: TGTGCCAGCAGCCGTTTTTCGAGCACAGATACGCAGTATTTT. It specifies CASSRFSSTDTQYF.

The chain recombines TRBV5-4 with TRBJ2-1, with 11 bases lining up with TRBD2. CDR1 and CDR2 from the germline V gene are SGHNT and YYREEE (reference sequence). The V segment lost 3 bases and the J segment 3 bases; nucleotides outside the gene matches: 5. The CDR3 runs 16 residues. The CDR3 DNA sequence: TGTGCCAGCAGCTCGTTAGCGGGGGGGAACTACAATGAGCAGTTCTTC. Amino acid sequence: CASSSLAGGNYNEQFF.

The chain joins TRBV4-1 to TRBJ2-4, with 15 bases matching TRBD2. Germline V gene sequence: CDR1 MGHRA, CDR2 YSYEKL. The CDR3 is 19 amino acids. V lost 4 bases and J lost 1; bases outside the gene matches: 8. CDR3 amino acids: CASSPLGLAGGQAKNIQYF. The CDR3 nucleotides are TGCGCCAGCAGCCCCCTTGGACTAGCGGGAGGGCAGGCCAAAAACATTCAGTACTTC.

This chain joins TRBV20-1 and TRBJ2-7; no reliable D call. The germline CDR1 and CDR2 sequences are DFQATT and SNEGSKA (reference sequence). V shed 3 bases and J shed 4 bases, with 7 bases lying between them. The CDR3 spans 11 residues. CDR3 residues: CSARSEYEQYF. CDR3 sequence (DNA): TGCAGTGCTAGGAGCGAATACGAGCAGTACTTC.

The chain links TRBV4-2 to TRBJ2-7; D uncertain. This CDR3 is built from 13 residues. Looked up from germline, CDR1 is LGHNA and CDR2 is YNFKEQ. Trimming took off 1 base at V and 0 bases at J, with 4 bases between the two ends. CDR3 sequence reads: CASSQGSSYEQYF. The CDR3, as DNA: TGTGCCAGCAGCCAAGGGAGCTCCTACGAGCAGTACTTC.

V gene TRBV19 combines with J gene TRBJ2-1; 7 bases are shared with TRBD2. With 6 bases clipped from V and 9 bases from J, the junction kept 2 bases outside the gene matches. This CDR3 has 11 amino acids. CDR1 and CDR2 (germline): LNHDA, SQIVND (reference sequence). The CDR3 here is CASRREGEQFF. The CDR3 DNA reads TGTGCCAGTAGAAGGGAGGGTGAGCAGTTCTTC.

The rearrangement joins TRBV29-1 to TRBJ2-5, with 7 positions matching TRBD1. CDR3 length: 13 amino acids. After removal of 3 bases from V and 1 base from J, the junction contained 2 bases not matched to a gene. CDR1 and CDR2 from the germline V gene are SQVTM and ANQGSEA. Written as DNA, the CDR3 is TGCAGCGTTGAGGGACAGAGCCAAGAGACCCAGTACTTC. This encodes CSVEGQSQETQYF.

This clone appeared once. The gene calls are TRBV5-1 and TRBJ2-7; TRBD2 is a possible D gene (6 bases). V lost 5 bases to trimming and J lost 3 bases, with 15 bases between them. Germline V lookup: CDR1 SGHRS, CDR2 YFSETQ. CDR3 length equals 14 residues. The CDR3 loop reads CASRIAEAYYEQYF. CDR3 coding DNA: TGCGCCAGCAGGATAGCGGAGGCCTACTACGAGCAGTACTTC.